Below are 29 T cell receptor beta chains sequenced from a single sample in a study of T-cell memory formation after mild COVID-19 listed by TCRdb under 2021. Libraries came from 5' RACE. The data were produced on an Illumina NovaSeq 6000. Starting from the raw public reads, TCRdb applied fastp trimming at Q25, assembled clones with MiXCR and retained in-frame beta chains. Merged by CDR3 protein, the rows form single entries marked with the most common genes and DNA. This sample holds roughly 350,000 distinct CDR3 sequences; around 27% were observed only once. In total, the top ten clones hold less than 15% of the sample. Material: PBMCs or a T cell subset sorted from them (not recorded which). These receptors came from an adult woman who had mild COVID-19 (a few samples of this study predate the infection). The sample titles of this study are shuffled in the database, so cell type and time point are left out; the donor was told from shared clones.

V is TRBV7-8 and J is TRBJ1-2, with a possible D match to TRBD1 (5 bases). V dropped 0 bases and J dropped 6 bases, with 11 bases sitting between them. Germline V CDR1 and CDR2: SGHVS, FQNEAQ. The CDR3 runs 14 residues. As DNA, the CDR3 is TGTGCCAGCAGCTTAGCCGGCAGGGCCGATGGCTACACCTTC. Amino acid sequence: CASSLAGRADGYTF. Based on the CDR3 plus reference TRBV7-8 and TRBJ1-2, the full variable domain is GAGVSQSPRYKVAKRGQDVALRCDPISGHVSLFWYQQALGQGPEFLTYFQNEAQLDKSGLPSDRFFAERPEGSVSTLKIQRTQQEDSAVYLCASSLAGRADGYTFGSGTRLTVV.

This clonotype was counted between two and nine times. V is TRBV5-5 and J is TRBJ2-5; either TRBD1 or TRBD2 may fit D (5 bases each). The V and J ends lost 6 bases and 2 bases respectively, with 14 bases between them. CDR3 length: 14 amino acids. CDR1 SGHKS and CDR2 YYEKEE come from the germline V gene (reference sequence). CDR3 amino acids: CASTPQGVQETQYF. For the CDR3, the DNA is TGTGCCAGCACTCCCCAGGGAGTACAAGAGACCCAGTACTTC.

This clonotype was detected only a few times. The chain is built from TRBV30 and TRBJ2-1; 10 nucleotides align to TRBD2. Germline V gives CDR1 GTSNPN, CDR2 SVGIG (reference sequence). V shed 5 bases and J 4 bases; nucleotides not matched to a gene: 5. The CDR3 sequence is 14 residues long. The CDR3 nucleotides are TGTGCCTGGGAGCTAGCGGGGGCTTACAATGAGCAGTTCTTC. This encodes CAWELAGAYNEQFF. The full variable domain, completed using reference TRBV30 and TRBJ2-1, is SQTIHQWPATLVQPVGSPLSLECTVEGTSNPNLYWYRQAAGRGLQLLFYSVGIGQISSEVPQNLSASRPQDRQFILSSKKLLLSDSGFYLCAWELAGAYNEQFFGPGTRLTVL.

In this sample, this clonotype turned up a few times. The rearrangement links TRBV20-1 to TRBJ2-7, with 8 bases lining up with TRBD2. CDR1 DFQATT and CDR2 SNEGSKA come from the germline V gene (reference sequence). This CDR3 region has 14 residues. Trimming took 6 bases from V and 4 from J; bases not matched to a gene: 11. The CDR3 here is CSAAGGGRVYEQYF. The CDR3 nucleotides read TGCAGTGCGGCGGGGGGCGGGAGAGTGTACGAGCAGTACTTC.

This sequence joins TRBV20-1 and TRBJ2-7; a weak D match, TRBD2 (7 bases). Germline V gene sequence: CDR1 DFQATT, CDR2 SNEGSKA (reference sequence). The CDR3 contains 15 residues. V was cut by 6 bases and J by 5 bases, with 23 bases left in between. The CDR3 protein is CSAAEARGAQDEQYF. CDR3 sequence (DNA): TGCAGTGCCGCCGAGGCTCGGGGGGCGCAGGACGAGCAGTACTTC.

The chain links TRBV2 to TRBJ1-2, with D possibly matching TRBD1 (6 bases). This CDR3 region has 14 residues. Germline lookup yields CDR1 SNHLY and CDR2 FYNNEI. The V end lost 5 bases, the J end lost 0 bases, and 10 bases lay between the germline ends. The CDR3, as DNA: TGTGCCAGCAGTCGGACAGATTCTAACTATGGCTACACCTTC. Translation: CASSRTDSNYGYTF.

This sequence joins TRBV2 and TRBJ2-1; D perhaps matches TRBD2 (7 bases). Between the trimmed V and J ends, which lost 7 bases and 2 bases, there was a span of 12 bases. Per germline, CDR1 SNHLY and CDR2 FYNNEI. The CDR3 length is 14 residues. CDR3 amino acids: CASIGEGAYNEQFF. In DNA form, the CDR3 reads TGTGCCAGCATAGGGGAGGGGGCCTACAATGAGCAGTTCTTC.

This CDR3 is CSVGQVKGYTF. The CDR3 DNA is TGCAGCGTGGGACAGGTGAAGGGCTACACCTTC. The chain uses TRBV29-1 and TRBJ1-2; 8 positions agree with TRBD1. V lost 6 bases and J lost 8; bases outside the gene matches: 5. Germline V gene data show CDR1 as SQVTM and CDR2 as ANQGSEA. This CDR3 has 11 amino acids.

This clonotype has just a few counts. The rearrangement uses TRBV6-6 and TRBJ1-1; the D gene is possibly TRBD1 (5 bases). V was clipped by 0 bases and J by 2 bases, with 13 bases between them. The CDR3 consists of 16 residues. Germline assignment: CDR1 MNHNY and CDR2 SVGAGI (reference sequence). The CDR3 nucleotides read TGTGCCAGCAGTTACTCCACCGGGGCAGGTAACACTGAAGCTTTCTTT. Translated, it gives CASSYSTGAGNTEAFF.

This clonotype was seen only a few times. This sequence joins TRBV20-1 and TRBJ2-3; 8 positions match TRBD2. Germline CDR1 and CDR2: DFQATT and SNEGSKA (reference sequence). The CDR3 has 14 residues. Trimming took 2 bases from V and 4 from J; bases not matched to a gene: 5. The CDR3 here is CSARYRTSSDTQYF. DNA of the CDR3: TGCAGTGCTAGATACAGGACTAGCTCAGATACGCAGTATTTT.

The CDR3 sequence is CATSRYGTGAASLNTEAFF. The CDR3 DNA is TGTGCCACCAGCAGATACGGGACAGGGGCGGCTTCTTTGAACACTGAAGCTTTCTTT. V usage is TRBV15 and J usage is TRBJ1-1; 10 nucleotides agree with TRBD1. The germline CDR1 and CDR2 sequences are LNHNV and YYDKDF (reference sequence). The CDR3 length is 19 residues. Trimming removed 2 bases from V and 0 bases from J; junction bases left unmatched: 12.

This clonotype was seen once. The genes are TRBV4-3 and TRBJ1-1, with 8 bases fitting TRBD1. Germline loops: CDR1 LGHNA, CDR2 YSLEER. Trimming cost V 4 bases and J 6 bases; bases outside gene matches: 16. The CDR3 runs to 17 residues. In nucleotides, the CDR3 is TGCGCCAGCAGCCCGGGGACAGGCGGGAGATCGCGGGCTGAAGCTTTCTTT. It yields the protein CASSPGTGGRSRAEAFF.

This clonotype was observed a few times. One end of the junction is discordant with germline, which a read error may explain. The chain uses TRBV20-1 and TRBJ1-5; D unclear. Germline CDR1 and CDR2: DFQATT and SNEGSKA (reference sequence). This CDR3 spans 13 amino acids. The CDR3 coding sequence is TGCAGCGCTAGAGAGGTTAGCAATCAGCCCCAGCATTTT. Protein: CSAREVSNQPQHF.

The rearrangement joins TRBV7-9 to TRBJ2-1; 9 positions agree with TRBD1. CDR3 length equals 14 residues. Per germline, CDR1 SEHNR and CDR2 FQNEAQ (reference sequence). Trimming cost V 8 bases and J 5 bases; bases outside gene matches: 7. The CDR3 nucleotides are TGTGCCAGCCTCCCGGGACAGGGAAACAATGAGCAGTTCTTC. Amino acid sequence: CASLPGQGNNEQFF. Drawing the rest from reference TRBV7-9 and TRBJ2-1, the complete variable domain is DTGVSQNPRHKITKRGQNVTFRCDPISEHNRLYWYRQTLGQGPEFLTYFQNEAQLEKSRLLSDRFSAERPKGSFSTLEIQRTEQGDSAMYLCASLPGQGNNEQFFGPGTRLTVL.

The V gene is TRBV20-1, the J gene TRBJ2-7; 13 nucleotides line up with TRBD2. There are 13 residues in the CDR3. J gave up 5 bases and V 6 bases, and 4 bases lay outside the gene matches. CDR1 and CDR2 from the germline V gene are DFQATT and SNEGSKA (reference sequence). This chain's CDR3 is CSALGLAGNEQYF. The CDR3 bases are TGCAGTGCCCTGGGACTAGCGGGAAACGAGCAGTACTTC.

In its sample, this clonotype was seen a few times. V and J are TRBV11-2 and TRBJ2-3, with D maybe TRBD1 (6 bases). V was pared by 3 bases and J by 5 bases, with 18 bases between. The CDR3 sequence is 16 residues long. Germline CDR1 is SGHAT and CDR2 is FQNNGV. The CDR3 DNA reads TGTGCCAGCAGCTTCCTTGGACAGAAACTAAGAGATACGCAGTATTTT. Protein: CASSFLGQKLRDTQYF.

Here the CDR3 DNA reads TGTGCCAGCAGCTTATCGGGTGGGAACACCGGGGAGCTGTTTTTT. This gives the protein CASSLSGGNTGELFF. V and J are TRBV7-6 and TRBJ2-2; D is ambiguous. The CDR3 runs 15 residues. The germline V gene encodes CDR1 SGHVS and CDR2 FNYEAQ. Trimming removed 2 bases at V and 1 base at J, with 8 bases between.

In its sample, this clonotype was seen a few times. The chain is built from TRBV9 and TRBJ2-3; D is undetermined. The CDR3 is made up of 17 amino acids. With 0 bases removed from V and 4 bases from J, the gap between germline ends came to 18 bases. Per germline, CDR1 SGDLS and CDR2 YYNGEE. CDR3 protein: CASSVASLGRGADTQYF. CDR3 DNA: TGTGCCAGCAGCGTAGCATCCCTAGGACGAGGTGCAGATACGCAGTATTTT.

The CDR3 sequence is CATSAWDYNTGELFF. DNA of the CDR3: TGTGCCACCAGTGCCTGGGACTACAACACCGGGGAGCTGTTTTTT. This sequence joins TRBV24-1 and TRBJ2-2; 7 bases are shared with TRBD2. In germline, CDR1 is KGHDR, CDR2 SFDVKD. The CDR3 has 15 residues. With V trimmed by 5 bases and J by 2 bases, 4 bases remained unmatched.

V is TRBV7-8 and J is TRBJ2-7, with 11 bases fitting TRBD2. The CDR3 runs 15 residues. Per germline, CDR1 SGHVS and CDR2 FQNEAQ. The V and J ends lost 6 bases and 4 bases, in that order; junction bases with no gene match: 8. The CDR3 coding sequence is TGTGCCAGCAGGTCGACTAGCGGGATACTTTACGAGCAGTACTTC. The encoded protein is CASRSTSGILYEQYF.

This chain uses TRBV5-1 with TRBJ1-1; D gene unclear. V lost 1 base and J 1 base, leaving 8 bases between the germline ends. Germline CDR1 and CDR2: SGHRS and YFSETQ. There are 14 residues in the CDR3. The CDR3 sequence: CASSLSLTNTEAFF. In DNA, the CDR3 is TGCGCCAGCAGCTTGAGTCTTACGAACACTGAAGCTTTCTTT.

In this sample, this clonotype turned up a few times. The chain couples TRBV18 to TRBJ2-1; 9 bases align to TRBD2. After removal of 3 bases from V and 7 bases from J, the junction contained 10 bases not matched to a gene. The CDR3 loop spans 16 amino acids. Germline V CDR1 and CDR2: KGHSH, LQKENI. The CDR3 reads CASSPRQLAGRNEQFF. Written as DNA, the CDR3 is TGTGCCAGCTCACCTCGTCAACTAGCGGGCCGGAATGAGCAGTTCTTC.

This clonotype was picked up a small number of times. The gene calls are TRBV4-1 and TRBJ2-2; a possible D gene is TRBD1 (6 bases). The CDR3 runs 15 residues. V lost 5 bases to trimming and J lost 7 bases, with 17 bases between them. Germline V gives CDR1 MGHRA, CDR2 YSYEKL. CDR3 coding DNA: TGCGCCAGCAGCTACGCTCCAGGGGATATCGGGGAGCTGTTTTTT. Its protein product is CASSYAPGDIGELFF.

A few counts support this clonotype. The V gene is TRBV7-9, the J gene TRBJ2-5; either TRBD1 or TRBD2 may fit D (5 bases each). The CDR3 runs 15 residues. V was pared by 5 bases and J by 3 bases, with 16 bases between. Germline V gene sequence: CDR1 SEHNR, CDR2 FQNEAQ (reference sequence). The CDR3 sequence: CASSGIRDLEETQYF. The CDR3 nucleotides are TGTGCCAGCAGCGGAATCCGGGACCTTGAAGAGACCCAGTACTTC.

The chain carries TRBV24-1 and TRBJ2-2; D remains ambiguous. Per the germline V gene, CDR1 is KGHDR and CDR2 is SFDVKD. CDR3 size: 15 residues. Trimming removed 0 bases at V and 0 bases at J, with 4 bases between. The CDR3 loop reads CATSDLGTNTGELFF. The CDR3 nucleotides are TGTGCCACCAGTGATTTGGGGACGAACACCGGGGAGCTGTTTTTT.

This clonotype was seen only a few times. Written as DNA, the CDR3 is TGTGCCAGCAGCGCTGGACAGGGAAACTACGAGCAGTACTTC. The encoded protein is CASSAGQGNYEQYF. This chain uses TRBV9 with TRBJ2-7; 8 bases are a match to TRBD1. This CDR3 is 14 amino acids long. Germline V gene data show CDR1 as SGDLS and CDR2 as YYNGEE. V gave up 3 bases and J gave up 3 bases; unmatched junction bases: 5.

Only a few counts were recorded for this clonotype. The chain combines TRBV27 with TRBJ2-5, with D possibly matching TRBD1 (7 bases). Trimming removed 5 bases at V and 7 bases at J, with 17 bases between. Germline assignment: CDR1 MNHEY and CDR2 SMNVEV (reference sequence). This CDR3 contains 14 residues. CDR3 residues: CASSLQGQGGTQYF. For the CDR3, the DNA is TGTGCCAGCAGTCTACAGGGGCAGGGGGGGACCCAGTACTTC.

This clonotype was seen more than once but under ten times. CDR3 bases: TGCGCCAGCAGCCCTAGGAGCCCGGGGGGAACCTACGAGCAGTACTTC. Protein: CASSPRSPGGTYEQYF. V is TRBV5-1 and J is TRBJ2-7; TRBD2 agrees at 7 bases. Germline values: CDR1 SGHRS, CDR2 YFSETQ. CDR3 size: 16 residues. Trimming removed 4 bases from V and 2 bases from J; junction bases left unmatched: 12.

The rearrangement links TRBV10-3 to TRBJ1-2; 11 positions agree with TRBD1. Germline V gives CDR1 ENHRY, CDR2 SYGVKD. The trim removed 7 bases at V and 8 bases at J, leaving 3 bases unmatched. The CDR3 runs 12 residues. The CDR3 nucleotides read TGTGCCATCACCGGGACAGGGGGAGGCTACACCTTC. Protein product: CAITGTGGGYTF.